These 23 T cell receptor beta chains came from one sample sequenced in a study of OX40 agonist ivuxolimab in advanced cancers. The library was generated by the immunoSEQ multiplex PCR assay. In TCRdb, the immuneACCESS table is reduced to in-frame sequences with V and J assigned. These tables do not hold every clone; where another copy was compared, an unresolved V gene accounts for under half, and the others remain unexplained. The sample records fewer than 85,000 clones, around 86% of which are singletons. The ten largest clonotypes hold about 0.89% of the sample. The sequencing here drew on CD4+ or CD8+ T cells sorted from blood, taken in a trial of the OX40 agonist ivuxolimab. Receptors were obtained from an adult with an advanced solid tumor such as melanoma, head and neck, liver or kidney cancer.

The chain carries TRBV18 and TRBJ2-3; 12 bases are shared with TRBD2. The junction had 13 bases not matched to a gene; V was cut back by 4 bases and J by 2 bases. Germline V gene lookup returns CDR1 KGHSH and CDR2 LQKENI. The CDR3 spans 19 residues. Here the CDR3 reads CASSLKPGTSGPLTDTQYF. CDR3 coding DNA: TGTGCCAGCTCACTGAAACCCGGGACTAGCGGGCCCCTCACAGATACGCAGTATTTT.

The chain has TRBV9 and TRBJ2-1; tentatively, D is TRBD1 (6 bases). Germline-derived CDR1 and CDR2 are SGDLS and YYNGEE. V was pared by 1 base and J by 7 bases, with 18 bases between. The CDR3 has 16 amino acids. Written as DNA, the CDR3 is TGTGCCAGCAGCGTAAAGTTACAGGGTAGGCTAAATGAGCAGTTCTTC. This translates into CASSVKLQGRLNEQFF. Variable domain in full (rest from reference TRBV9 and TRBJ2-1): DSGVTQTPKHLITATGQRVTLRCSPRSGDLSVYWYQQSLDQGLQFLIQYYNGEERAKGNILERFSAQQFPDLHSELNLSSLELGDSALYFCASSVKLQGRLNEQFFGPGTRLTVL.

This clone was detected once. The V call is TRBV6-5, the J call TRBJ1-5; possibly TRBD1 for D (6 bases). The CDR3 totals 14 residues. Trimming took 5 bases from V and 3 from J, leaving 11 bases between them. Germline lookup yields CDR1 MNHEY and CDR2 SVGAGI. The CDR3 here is CASSTRGFNQPQHF. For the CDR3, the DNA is TGTGCCAGCAGTACCAGGGGCTTCAATCAGCCCCAGCATTTT.

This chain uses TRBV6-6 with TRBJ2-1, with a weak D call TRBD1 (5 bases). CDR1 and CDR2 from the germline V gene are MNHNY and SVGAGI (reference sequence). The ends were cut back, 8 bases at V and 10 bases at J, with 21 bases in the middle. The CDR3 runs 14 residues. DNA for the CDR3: TGTGCCAGCTGTAGGGGTAGGTCCATCTTCGAGCAGTTCTTC. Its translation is CASCRGRSIFEQFF.

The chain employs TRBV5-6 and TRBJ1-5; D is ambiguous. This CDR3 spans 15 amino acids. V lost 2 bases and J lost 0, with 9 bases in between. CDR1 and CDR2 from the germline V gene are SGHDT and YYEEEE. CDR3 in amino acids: CASSFYQDSNQPQHF. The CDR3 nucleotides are TGTGCCAGCAGCTTCTATCAGGATAGCAATCAGCCCCAGCATTTT. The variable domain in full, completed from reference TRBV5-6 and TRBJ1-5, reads DAGVTQSPTHLIKTRGQQVTLRCSPKSGHDTVSWYQQALGQGPQFIFQYYEEEERQRGNFPDRFSGHQFPNYSSELNVNALLLGDSALYLCASSFYQDSNQPQHFGDGTRLSIL.

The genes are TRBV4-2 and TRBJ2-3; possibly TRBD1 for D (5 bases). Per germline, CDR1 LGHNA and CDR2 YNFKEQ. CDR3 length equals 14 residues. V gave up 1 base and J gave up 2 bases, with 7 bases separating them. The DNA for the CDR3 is TGTGCCAGCAGCCAAGGACAGTCCACAGATACGCAGTATTTT. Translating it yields CASSQGQSTDTQYF.

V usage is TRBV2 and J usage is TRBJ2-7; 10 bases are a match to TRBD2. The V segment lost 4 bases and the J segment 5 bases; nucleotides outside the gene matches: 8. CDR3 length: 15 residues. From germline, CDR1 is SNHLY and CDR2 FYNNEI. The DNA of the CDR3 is TGTGCCAGCAGTGTTTCTCGGCTAGCGGGAGACGAGCAGTACTTC. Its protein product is CASSVSRLAGDEQYF.

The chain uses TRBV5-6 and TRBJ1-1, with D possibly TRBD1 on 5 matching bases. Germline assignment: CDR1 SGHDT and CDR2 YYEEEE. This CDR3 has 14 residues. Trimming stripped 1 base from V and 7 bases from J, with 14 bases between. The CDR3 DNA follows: TGTGCCAGCAGCTTGTGGGGGGAGAGGGATGAAGCTTTCTTT. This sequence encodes CASSLWGERDEAFF.

The CDR3 reads CASSMRGTQYF. CDR3 in DNA: TGTGCCAGCAGCATGAGGGGTACGCAGTATTTT. The chain employs TRBV7-8 and TRBJ2-3; tentatively, D is TRBD1 or TRBD2 (5 bases each). The germline V gene has CDR1 SGHVS and CDR2 FQNEAQ. This CDR3 has 11 residues. Trimming removed 5 bases at V and 8 bases at J, with 8 bases between.

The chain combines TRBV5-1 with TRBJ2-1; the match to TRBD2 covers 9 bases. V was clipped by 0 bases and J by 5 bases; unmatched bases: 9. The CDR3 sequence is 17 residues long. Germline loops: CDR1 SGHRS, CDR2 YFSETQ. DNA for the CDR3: TGCGCCAGCAGCTTGGGAAGCGGGGGGCCCAAGAACAATGAGCAGTTCTTC. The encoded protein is CASSLGSGGPKNNEQFF.

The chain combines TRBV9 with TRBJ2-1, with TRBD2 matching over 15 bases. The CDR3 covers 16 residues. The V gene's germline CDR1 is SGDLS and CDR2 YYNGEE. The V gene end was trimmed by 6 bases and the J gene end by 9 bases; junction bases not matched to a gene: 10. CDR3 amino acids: CASTPRTSGGDTEQFF. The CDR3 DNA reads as TGTGCCAGCACCCCCCGGACTAGCGGGGGGGATACTGAGCAGTTCTTC.

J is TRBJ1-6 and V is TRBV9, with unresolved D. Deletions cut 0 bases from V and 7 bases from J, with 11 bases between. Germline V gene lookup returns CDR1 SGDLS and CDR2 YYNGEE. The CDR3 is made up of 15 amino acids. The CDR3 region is CASSVGAGSNSPLHF. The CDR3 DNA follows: TGTGCCAGCAGCGTAGGGGCAGGCTCAAATTCACCCCTCCACTTT.

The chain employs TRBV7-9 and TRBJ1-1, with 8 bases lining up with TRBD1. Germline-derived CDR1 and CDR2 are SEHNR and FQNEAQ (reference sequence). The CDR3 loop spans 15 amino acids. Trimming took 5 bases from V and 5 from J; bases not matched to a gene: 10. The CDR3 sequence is CASSALTGGGTEAFF. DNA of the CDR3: TGTGCCAGCAGCGCCCTTACAGGGGGAGGGACTGAAGCTTTCTTT.

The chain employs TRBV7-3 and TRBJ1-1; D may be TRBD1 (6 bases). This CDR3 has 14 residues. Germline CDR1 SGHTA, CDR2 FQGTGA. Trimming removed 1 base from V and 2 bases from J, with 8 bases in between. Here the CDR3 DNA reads TGTGCCAGCAGCTTAAGTGGGGGCAACACTGAAGCTTTCTTT. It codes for CASSLSGGNTEAFF.

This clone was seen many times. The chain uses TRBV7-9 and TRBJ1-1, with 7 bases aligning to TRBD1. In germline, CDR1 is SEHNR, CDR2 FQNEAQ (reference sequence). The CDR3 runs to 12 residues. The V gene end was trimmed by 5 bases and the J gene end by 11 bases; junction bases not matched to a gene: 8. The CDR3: CASSPTTGLAFF. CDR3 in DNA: TGTGCCAGCAGCCCAACGACAGGGCTGGCTTTCTTT.

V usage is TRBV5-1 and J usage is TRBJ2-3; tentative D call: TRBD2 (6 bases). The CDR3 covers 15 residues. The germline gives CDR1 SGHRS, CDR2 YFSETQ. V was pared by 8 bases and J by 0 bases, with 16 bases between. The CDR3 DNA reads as TGCGCCAGTCTGGGGGGTCTGTCTAGCACAGATACGCAGTATTTT. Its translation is CASLGGLSSTDTQYF.

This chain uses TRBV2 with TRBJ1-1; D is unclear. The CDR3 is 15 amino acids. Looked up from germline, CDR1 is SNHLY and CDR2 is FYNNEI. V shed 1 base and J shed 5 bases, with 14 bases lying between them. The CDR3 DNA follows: TGTGCCAGCAGTGAAGATCGCAGTCGAGGGACTGAAGCTTTCTTT. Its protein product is CASSEDRSRGTEAFF.

The CDR3 protein is CAWSKIGYEQYF. The CDR3 region has the DNA TGTGCCTGGAGTAAGATAGGGTACGAGCAGTACTTC. The chain recombines TRBV30 with TRBJ2-7, with D hard to call. Germline V gene data show CDR1 as GTSNPN and CDR2 as SVGIG (reference sequence). V lost 2 bases to trimming and J lost 4 bases, with 9 bases between them. The CDR3 covers 12 residues.

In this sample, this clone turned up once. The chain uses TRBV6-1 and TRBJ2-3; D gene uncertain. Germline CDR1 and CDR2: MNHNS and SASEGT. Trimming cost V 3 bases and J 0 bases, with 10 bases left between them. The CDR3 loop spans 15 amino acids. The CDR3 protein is CASSEWGKSTDTQYF. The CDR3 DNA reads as TGTGCCAGCAGTGAGTGGGGAAAAAGCACAGATACGCAGTATTTT.

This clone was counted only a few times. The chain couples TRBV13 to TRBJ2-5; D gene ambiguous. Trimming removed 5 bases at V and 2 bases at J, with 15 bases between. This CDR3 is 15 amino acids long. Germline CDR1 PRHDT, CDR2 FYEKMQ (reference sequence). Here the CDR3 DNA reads TGTGCCAGCAGCAAACCCTACCCAGAACAAGAGACCCAGTACTTC. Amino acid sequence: CASSKPYPEQETQYF.

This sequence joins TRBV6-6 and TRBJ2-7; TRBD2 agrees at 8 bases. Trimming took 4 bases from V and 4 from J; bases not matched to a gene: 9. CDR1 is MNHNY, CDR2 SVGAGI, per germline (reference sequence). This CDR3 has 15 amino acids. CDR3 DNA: TGTGCCAGCAGTTCCCTTTGGGCTAGCGGGTACGAGCAGTACTTC. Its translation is CASSSLWASGYEQYF.

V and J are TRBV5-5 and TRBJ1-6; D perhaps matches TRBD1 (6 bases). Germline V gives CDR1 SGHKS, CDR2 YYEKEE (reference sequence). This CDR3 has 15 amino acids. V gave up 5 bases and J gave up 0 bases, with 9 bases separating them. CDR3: CASRTGSSYNSPLHF. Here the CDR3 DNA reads TGTGCCAGCAGAACAGGGAGCTCCTATAATTCACCCCTCCACTTT.

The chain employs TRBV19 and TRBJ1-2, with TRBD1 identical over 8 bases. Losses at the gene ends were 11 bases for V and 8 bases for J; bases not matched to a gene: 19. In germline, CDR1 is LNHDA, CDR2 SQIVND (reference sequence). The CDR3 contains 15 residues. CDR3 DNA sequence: TGTGCCGCGTTCTCCCCGACAGGGGTTCCGAGGGGCTACACCTTC. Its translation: CAAFSPTGVPRGYTF.